This TCR beta chain is from a study of blood T cell repertoires in COVID-19. Study as a whole: The samples span acute and convalescent COVID-19 from the United States, Italy and Spain.

This clone was found once. Original analysis: Reference gene primer amplification in the assay estimated nucleated cell counts. Only in-frame clones appear in the TCRdb table, and some are missing; sequencing was by immunoSEQ multiplex PCR. The V and J calls and the clone size are those of that table, but D and trimming were determined from the DNA. This repertoire shows around 150,000 clones, 80% to 90% found once; its top ten account for approximately 3%. The CDR3 loop spans 14 amino acids. Trimming left V 5 bases short and J 0 bases short, with 9 bases between. The germline V gene encodes CDR1 SGHDT and CDR2 YYEEEE.

The rearrangement joins TRBV5-6 to TRBJ1-3, with D perhaps matching TRBD1 (6 bases). The TCR originated in a man between 60 and 75 years old with acute or convalescent COVID-19. The sample comprised peripheral blood. The CDR3 protein is CASRQGGSGNTIYF. In nucleotides, the CDR3 is TGTGCCAGCAGACAGGGCGGCTCTGGAAACACCATATATTTT. The full variable domain, completed using reference TRBV5-6 and TRBJ1-3, is DAGVTQSPTHLIKTRGQQVTLRCSPKSGHDTVSWYQQALGQGPQFIFQYYEEEERQRGNFPDRFSGHQFPNYSSELNVNALLLGDSALYLCASRQGGSGNTIYFGEGSWLTVV.